One sample yielded the 11 T cell receptor beta chains listed below, sequenced in a study of CD8 T cells in Susac syndrome. It was with random hexamers that about 0.45 to 1 ug RNA was reverse transcribed. TCRdb ran MiXCR on the immunoSEQ multiplex PCR reads and lists one entry per CDR3 protein. The table has about 90,000 distinct CDR3 sequences, about 96% seen once. Sequenced: CD8+ T cells from PBMCs. These receptors were taken from a human donor with Susac syndrome.

The V call is TRBV18, the J call TRBJ1-2; D is unclear. Trimming pared 2 bases from V and 6 bases from J, leaving 13 bases between. Germline V lookup: CDR1 KGHSH, CDR2 LQKENI. The CDR3 covers 14 residues. The CDR3 spells CASSPAPLDDGYTF. CDR3 DNA sequence: TGTGCCAGCTCACCAGCGCCTCTAGATGATGGCTACACCTTC.

This clonotype is a singleton in its sample. The chain employs TRBV7-9 and TRBJ1-4; tentatively, D is TRBD1 (6 bases). Germline lookup yields CDR1 SEHNR and CDR2 FQNEAQ (reference sequence). V lost 4 bases and J 8 bases, leaving 11 bases between the germline ends. The CDR3 totals 13 residues. CDR3 bases: TGTGCCAGCAGCTCCGGGACAACAGAAAAACTGTTTTTT. This codes for CASSSGTTEKLFF.

V gene TRBV28 combines with J gene TRBJ1-2; 10 nucleotides agree with TRBD1. The V segment lost 7 bases and the J segment 8 bases; nucleotides outside the gene matches: 10. CDR1 is MDHEN, CDR2 SYDVKM, per germline. CDR3 length: 14 residues. The CDR3, as DNA: TGTGCCAGCACCTGGACAGGGGGTCGGGGAGGCTACACCTTC. This codes for CASTWTGGRGGYTF.

The V gene is TRBV5-1, the J gene TRBJ2-5, with D unresolved. This CDR3 comprises 12 residues. The V and J ends lost 4 bases and 3 bases respectively, with 7 bases between them. The germline V gene has CDR1 SGHRS and CDR2 YFSETQ. Here the CDR3 reads CASSLAKETQYF. The DNA for the CDR3 is TGCGCCAGCAGCCTTGCTAAAGAGACCCAGTACTTC.

The chain has TRBV10-3 and TRBJ2-6; 9 nucleotides agree with TRBD1. The germline V gene encodes CDR1 ENHRY and CDR2 SYGVKD. CDR3 length equals 20 residues. The ends lost 3 bases at V and 0 bases at J; junction bases unmatched: 12. The CDR3 nucleotides are TGTGCCATCAGTGATTCTTCCTGGAGGGACAGGGTCTCTGGGGCCAACGTCCTGACTTTC. This codes for CAISDSSWRDRVSGANVLTF.

The V call is TRBV12-3 or TRBV12-4, the J call TRBJ1-4, with D perhaps matching TRBD1 (5 bases). The germline V and J ends were trimmed by 6 bases and 8 bases, with 16 bases remaining between them. The length of the CDR3 is 14 residues. Here the CDR3 DNA reads TGTGCCAGCAGCTCGGGGCTTCATGGAGAAAAACTGTTTTTT. Protein product: CASSSGLHGEKLFF.

The chain's CDR3 is CASSFEGNEQFF. The CDR3, as DNA: TGTGCCAGCAGTTTCGAGGGGAATGAGCAGTTCTTC. The chain couples TRBV12-3 or TRBV12-4 to TRBJ2-1, with D possibly being TRBD1 or TRBD2 (5 bases each). There are 12 residues in the CDR3. Trimming pared 3 bases from V and 7 bases from J, leaving 7 bases between.

The chain carries TRBV28 and TRBJ2-7; D uncertain. V was cut by 1 base and J by 2 bases, with 9 bases left in between. Germline loops: CDR1 MDHEN, CDR2 SYDVKM. CDR3 length: 14 amino acids. CDR3 sequence: CASSLSHDTYEQYF. The CDR3 nucleotides are TGTGCCAGCAGTTTATCACACGATACCTACGAGCAGTACTTC.

The chain couples TRBV20-1 to TRBJ2-7; D call uncertain. V shed 0 bases and J shed 3 bases, with 12 bases lying between them. Germline lookup yields CDR1 DFQATT and CDR2 SNEGSKA (reference sequence). The CDR3 has 14 residues. CDR3 sequence: CSARDLGRFYEQYF. DNA for the CDR3: TGCAGTGCTAGAGATCTTGGTAGATTCTACGAGCAGTACTTC.

The chain combines TRBV20-1 with TRBJ2-1; 7 positions match TRBD2. Germline CDR1 DFQATT, CDR2 SNEGSKA (reference sequence). The CDR3 is made up of 15 amino acids. The V and J ends lost 3 bases and 6 bases, in that order; junction bases with no gene match: 11. The chain's CDR3 is CSASPPKGLPNEQFF. CDR3 bases: TGCAGTGCTAGTCCTCCGAAGGGACTACCCAATGAGCAGTTCTTC.

This clonotype was seen a few times. V gene TRBV5-5 combines with J gene TRBJ2-1; TRBD2 aligns across 8 bases. Per the germline V gene, CDR1 is SGHKS and CDR2 is YYEKEE (reference sequence). Trimming removed 2 bases from V and 0 bases from J; junction bases left unmatched: 16. The CDR3 consists of 20 residues. The CDR3 protein is CASSFSVFSGARSSYNEQFF. The CDR3 DNA is TGTGCCAGCAGCTTTTCGGTTTTTAGCGGGGCTAGGAGCTCCTACAATGAGCAGTTCTTC.